This T cell receptor (beta chain) derives from a study of blood T cell repertoires in COVID-19. Clones were sequenced by immunoSEQ multiplex PCR, and TCRdb holds only the in-frame ones, with some missing. This table holds over 250,000 clones, about 88% found once. V lost 3 bases, J lost 8 bases, and 11 bases stayed unmatched. The germline V gene has CDR1 MGHRA and CDR2 YSYEKL. The CDR3 sequence is 16 residues long. Sequenced sample: PBMCs or T cells enriched from blood (not recorded which). The rearrangement joins TRBV4-1 to TRBJ2-1; 9 bases map to TRBD2. The TCR sequence derives from a man between 60 and 70 years old who had recovered from COVID-19. For the CDR3, the DNA is TGCGCCAGCAGCCATGCGGGCGGGGGGGCCTGGGATGAGCAGTTCTTC. This sequence encodes CASSHAGGGAWDEQFF.